A single sample gave rise to the 7 T cell receptor beta chains below, sequenced in a study of T cell responses to AZD1222 COVID-19 vaccine. Clones were read by immunoSEQ multiplex PCR, and TCRdb kept only the in-frame ones, dropping some. The sample records approximately 80,000 clones, 90% being singletons. The starting material was peripheral blood, obtained on day 0 of AZD1222 vaccination. All receptors come from an adult in good health.

The chain combines TRBV12-5 with TRBJ2-5; D is undetermined. The CDR3 loop spans 15 amino acids. Germline V gives CDR1 LGHNT, CDR2 FRNRAP. V lost 0 bases and J 1 base, leaving 9 bases between the germline ends. The CDR3: CASGLVLGFQETQYF. The CDR3 coding sequence is TGTGCTAGTGGTTTGGTACTGGGATTCCAAGAGACCCAGTACTTC.

CDR3 DNA sequence: TGCGCCAGCAGTGAGTCCCAGCGGGGGGCCGGGAATGAGCAGTTCTTC. This translates into CASSESQRGAGNEQFF. This rearrangement joins TRBV10-1 to TRBJ2-1, with 9 bases matching TRBD2. Germline V gene sequence: CDR1 WNHNN, CDR2 SYGVQD (reference sequence). V dropped 0 bases and J dropped 7; count of bases not matched to a gene: 7. The CDR3 loop spans 16 amino acids.

The chain has TRBV27 and TRBJ1-1; the D is unclear. The CDR3 spans 13 residues. The V gene's germline CDR1 is MNHEY and CDR2 SMNVEV (reference sequence). With 6 bases removed from V and 11 bases from J, the gap between germline ends came to 19 bases. CDR3 region: CASRLRVEMRAFF. The CDR3 region has the DNA TGTGCCAGCAGGTTAAGGGTGGAAATGCGGGCTTTCTTT.

The chain joins TRBV7-2 to TRBJ2-2; no definite D call. Germline V CDR1 and CDR2: SGHTA, FQGNSA. The CDR3 consists of 14 residues. V lost 1 base and J lost 1, with 4 bases in between. The CDR3 DNA reads TGTGCCAGCAGCTTAGGAGGGAACACCGGGGAGCTGTTTTTT. It codes for CASSLGGNTGELFF. The full variable domain, its missing parts supplied by reference TRBV7-2 and TRBJ2-2, is GAGVSQSPSNKVTEKGKDVELRCDPISGHTALYWYRQSLGQGLEFLIYFQGNSAPDKSGLPSDRFSAERTGGSVSTLTIQRTQQEDSAVYLCASSLGGNTGELFFGEGSRLTVL.

On this clone itself: Different DNA sequences within this sample yield the same CDR3. The chain is built from TRBV5-1 and TRBJ1-1; a possible D gene is TRBD1 (6 bases). Germline-derived CDR1 and CDR2 are SGHRS and YFSETQ. There are 13 residues in the CDR3. V lost 4 bases and J lost 4, with 11 bases in between. The CDR3 bases are TGCGCCAGCAGCCTAGGGGGTAGCACTGAAGCTTTCTTT. It codes for CASSLGGSTEAFF.

This clone was counted once. V is TRBV19 and J is TRBJ1-2; D gene unclear. The CDR3 sequence is 13 residues long. Germline assignment: CDR1 LNHDA and CDR2 SQIVND (reference sequence). The ends were cut back, 3 bases at V and 2 bases at J, with 7 bases in the middle. DNA for the CDR3: TGTGCCAGTAGTATGGCCGGGAACTATGGCTACACCTTC. Its protein is CASSMAGNYGYTF.

The CDR3 DNA follows: TGTGCCACCAGTGGCGGAGGGGGCAATCAGCCCCAGCATTTT. It yields the protein CATSGGGGNQPQHF. V usage is TRBV15 and J usage is TRBJ1-5, with D possibly TRBD1 on 5 matching bases. The V gene's germline CDR1 is LNHNV and CDR2 YYDKDF (reference sequence). The CDR3 extends over 14 amino acids. The V gene lost 6 bases and the J gene lost 2 bases, with 11 bases spanning the gap.